The sample holds many counts of the clone carrying this T cell receptor (beta chain). Its antigen is unknown. Uncontrolled infection, other autoimmune disease, pregnancy and lactation each barred patients from inclusion. Based on clinical symptoms, serum thyroxine and TRAb, thyroid ultrasound and orbital computed tomography, diagnoses were reached. The investigators amplified TCR beta CDR3 regions from RNA transcripts. Using the HTBI primer set, a first-round RT-PCR was run on the TCR CDR3. One entry per CDR3 protein, called by TCRdb with MiXCR from the multiplex PCR reads. The sample yields a few hundred thousand distinct CDR3 sequences, just over 45% seen once. Per germline, CDR1 SGHVS and CDR2 FQNEAQ. This CDR3 comprises 17 residues. After removal of 2 bases from V and 5 bases from J, the junction contained 14 bases not matched to a gene. The data were taken from a study of T cells in Graves' hyperthyroidism and ophthalmopathy.

Whole-study findings and limits: Blood shared most expanded thyroid clonotypes above 0.001. Using 13 V-J features, a model discriminated ophthalmopathy from stable hyperthyroidism.

The sequence was collected from a woman aged 18-30 years with Graves' hyperthyroidism. The chain recombines TRBV7-8 with TRBJ1-2, with TRBD1 matching over 7 bases. The source material was peripheral blood or thyroid tissue (not recorded which). The CDR3 region is CASSLPSGETGSYGYTF. The CDR3 region has the DNA TGTGCCAGCAGCTTACCCTCCGGCGAGACAGGGTCGTATGGCTACACCTTC. Together with reference TRBV7-8 and TRBJ1-2, the CDR3 gives the full variable domain: GAGVSQSPRYKVAKRGQDVALRCDPISGHVSLFWYQQALGQGPEFLTYFQNEAQLDKSGLPSDRFFAERPEGSVSTLKIQRTQQEDSAVYLCASSLPSGETGSYGYTFGSGTRLTVV.